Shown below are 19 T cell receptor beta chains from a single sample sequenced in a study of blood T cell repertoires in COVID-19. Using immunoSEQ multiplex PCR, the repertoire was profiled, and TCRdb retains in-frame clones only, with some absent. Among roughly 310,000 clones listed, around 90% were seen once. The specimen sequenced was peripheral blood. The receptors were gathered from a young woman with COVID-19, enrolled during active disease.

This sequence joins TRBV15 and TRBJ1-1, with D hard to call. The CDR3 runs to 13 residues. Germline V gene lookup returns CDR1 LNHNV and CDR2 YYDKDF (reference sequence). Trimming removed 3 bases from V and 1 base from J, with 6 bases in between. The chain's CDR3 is CATSSGRNTEAFF. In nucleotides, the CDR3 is TGTGCCACCAGCAGTGGCAGGAACACTGAAGCTTTCTTT.

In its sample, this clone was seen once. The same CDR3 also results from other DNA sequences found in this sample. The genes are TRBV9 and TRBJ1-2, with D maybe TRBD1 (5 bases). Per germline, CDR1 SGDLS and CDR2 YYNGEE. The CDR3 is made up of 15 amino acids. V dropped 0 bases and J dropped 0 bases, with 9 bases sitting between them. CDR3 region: CASSVGEGPNYGYTF. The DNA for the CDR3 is TGTGCCAGCAGCGTAGGGGAGGGACCTAACTATGGCTACACCTTC.

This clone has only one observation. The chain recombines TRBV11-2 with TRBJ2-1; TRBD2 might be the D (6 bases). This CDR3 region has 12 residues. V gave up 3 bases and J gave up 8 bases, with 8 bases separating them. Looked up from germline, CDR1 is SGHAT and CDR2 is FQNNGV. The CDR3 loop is CASSLGGHEQFF. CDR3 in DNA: TGTGCCAGCAGCTTGGGGGGTCATGAGCAGTTCTTC.

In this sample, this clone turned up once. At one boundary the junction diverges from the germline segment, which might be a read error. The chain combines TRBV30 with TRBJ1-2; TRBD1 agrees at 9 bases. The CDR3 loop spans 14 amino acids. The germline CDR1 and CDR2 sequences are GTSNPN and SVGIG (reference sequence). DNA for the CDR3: TGTGCCTGGAGTGCAGCCCCGGGACAGGGTTTCCGCTTTTTC. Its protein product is CAWSAAPGQGFRFF.

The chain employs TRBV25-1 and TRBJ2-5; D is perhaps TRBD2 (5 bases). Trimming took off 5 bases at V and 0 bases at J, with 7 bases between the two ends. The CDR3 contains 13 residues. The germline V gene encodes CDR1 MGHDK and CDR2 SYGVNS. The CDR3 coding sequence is TGTGCCAGCAGTCGGAGGAACCAAGAGACCCAGTACTTC. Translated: CASSRRNQETQYF.

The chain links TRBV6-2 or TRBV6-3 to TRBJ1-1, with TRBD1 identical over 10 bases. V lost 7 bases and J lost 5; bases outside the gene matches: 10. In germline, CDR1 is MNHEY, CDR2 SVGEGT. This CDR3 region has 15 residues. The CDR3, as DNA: TGTGCCAGCACCCCACCGACAGGGGGCTTTACTGAAGCTTTCTTT. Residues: CASTPPTGGFTEAFF.

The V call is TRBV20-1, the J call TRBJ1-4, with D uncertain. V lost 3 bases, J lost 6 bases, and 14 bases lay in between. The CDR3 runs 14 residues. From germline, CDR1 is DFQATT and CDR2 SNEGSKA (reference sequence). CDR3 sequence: CSASILTRDEKLFF. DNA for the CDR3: TGCAGTGCTAGTATCCTTACTAGAGATGAAAAACTGTTTTTT.

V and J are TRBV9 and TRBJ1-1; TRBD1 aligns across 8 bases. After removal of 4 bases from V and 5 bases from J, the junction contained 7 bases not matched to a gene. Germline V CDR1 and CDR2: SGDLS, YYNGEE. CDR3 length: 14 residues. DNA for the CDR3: TGTGCCAGCAGCATTGACAGGGGAGGGACTGAAGCTTTCTTT. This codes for CASSIDRGGTEAFF.

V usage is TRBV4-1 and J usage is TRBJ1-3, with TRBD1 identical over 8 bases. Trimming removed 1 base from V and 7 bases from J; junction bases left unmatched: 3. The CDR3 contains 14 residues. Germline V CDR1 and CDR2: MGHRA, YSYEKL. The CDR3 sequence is CASSQVTGGNTIYF. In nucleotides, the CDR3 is TGCGCCAGCAGCCAAGTTACAGGGGGGAACACCATATATTTT.

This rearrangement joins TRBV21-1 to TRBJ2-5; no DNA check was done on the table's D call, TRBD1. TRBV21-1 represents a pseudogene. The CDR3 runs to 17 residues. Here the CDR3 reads CASSKGVPGQGRETQYF. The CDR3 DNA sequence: TGTGCCAGCAGCAAAGGAGTCCCGGGTCAGGGTAGGGAGACCCAGTACTTC.

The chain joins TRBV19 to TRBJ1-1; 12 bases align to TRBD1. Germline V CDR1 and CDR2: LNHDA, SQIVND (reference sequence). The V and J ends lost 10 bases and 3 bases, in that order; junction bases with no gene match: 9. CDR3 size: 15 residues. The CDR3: CATGGTGGGYTEAFF. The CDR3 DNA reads TGTGCCACCGGGGGGACAGGGGGCGGGTACACTGAAGCTTTCTTT.

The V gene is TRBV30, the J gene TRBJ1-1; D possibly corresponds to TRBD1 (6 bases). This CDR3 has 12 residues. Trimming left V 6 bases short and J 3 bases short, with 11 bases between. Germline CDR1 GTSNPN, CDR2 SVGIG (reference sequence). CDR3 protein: CACPSGDTEAFF. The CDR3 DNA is TGTGCCTGTCCCTCAGGGGACACTGAAGCTTTCTTT.

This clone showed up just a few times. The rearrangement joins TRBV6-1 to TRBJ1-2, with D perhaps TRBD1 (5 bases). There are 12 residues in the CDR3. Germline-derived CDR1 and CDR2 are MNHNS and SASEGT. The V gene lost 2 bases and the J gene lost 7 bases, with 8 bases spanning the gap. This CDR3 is CASSEPGFGYTF. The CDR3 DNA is TGTGCCAGCAGTGAACCAGGGTTTGGCTACACCTTC.

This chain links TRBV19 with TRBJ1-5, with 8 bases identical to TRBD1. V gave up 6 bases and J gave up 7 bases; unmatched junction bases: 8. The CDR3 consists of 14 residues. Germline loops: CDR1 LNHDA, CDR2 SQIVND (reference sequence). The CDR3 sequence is CASSERQGIQPQHF. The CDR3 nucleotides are TGTGCCAGTAGCGAACGACAGGGGATCCAGCCCCAGCATTTT.

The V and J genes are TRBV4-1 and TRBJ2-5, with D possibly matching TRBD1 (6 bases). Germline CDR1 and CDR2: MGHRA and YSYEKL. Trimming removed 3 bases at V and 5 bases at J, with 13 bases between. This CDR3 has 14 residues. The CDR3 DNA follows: TGCGCCAGCAGCCACCCCGGACAGTCGGAGACCCAGTACTTC. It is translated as CASSHPGQSETQYF.

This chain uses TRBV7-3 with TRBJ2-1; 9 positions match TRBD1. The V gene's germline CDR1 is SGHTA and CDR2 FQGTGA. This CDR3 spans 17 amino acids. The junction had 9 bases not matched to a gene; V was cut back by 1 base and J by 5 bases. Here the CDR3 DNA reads TGTGCCAGCAGCTTAAACCCAGGACAGGGGCCCAACAATGAGCAGTTCTTC. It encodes CASSLNPGQGPNNEQFF.

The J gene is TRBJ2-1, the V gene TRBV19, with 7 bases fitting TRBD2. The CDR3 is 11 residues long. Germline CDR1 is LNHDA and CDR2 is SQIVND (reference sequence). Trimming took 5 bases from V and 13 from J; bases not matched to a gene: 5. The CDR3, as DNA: TGTGCCAGTAGTCTGGCGGGAGCTCAGTTCTTC. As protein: CASSLAGAQFF.

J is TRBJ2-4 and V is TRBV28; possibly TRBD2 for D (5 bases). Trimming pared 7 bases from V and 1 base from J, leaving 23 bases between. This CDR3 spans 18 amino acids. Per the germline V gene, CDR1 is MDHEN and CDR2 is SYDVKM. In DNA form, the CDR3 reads TGTGCCAGCACTCAACGGGATCCCCTTTGGAGTGCCAAAAACATTCAGTACTTC. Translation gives CASTQRDPLWSAKNIQYF.

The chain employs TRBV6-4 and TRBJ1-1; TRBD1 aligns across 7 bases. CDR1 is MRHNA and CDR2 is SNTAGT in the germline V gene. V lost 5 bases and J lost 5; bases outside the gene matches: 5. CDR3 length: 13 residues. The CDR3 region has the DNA TGTGCCAGCAGTAAACAGGGGCCTACTGAAGCTTTCTTT. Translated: CASSKQGPTEAFF.